This entry is about one TCR beta chain. Its antigen has not been determined. No base quality values were provided; no much bigger clone lies one nucleotide off. Other DNA sequences in this sample translate to the same CDR3. Library preparation was by the immunoSEQ multiplex PCR assay. A mixture of 60 forward primers for TCR Vbeta segments and 13 reverse primers for TCR Jbeta segments was used in the multiplex PCR. Amplification of the CDR3 region of rearranged TCR beta genes was performed with a multiplex PCR assay on genomic DNA. The amplified TCR beta libraries were sequenced on the Illumina HiSeq System as 87-base-pair reads. In the authors' own workflow: A later analysis counted 65 million to 90 million unique TCR beta chains across the 640 or so repertoires, and some 11 million of these chains were shared by at least two donors. A nearest-neighbor algorithm error-corrected the raw reads and collapsed the reads into unique sequences, merging closely related sequences to remove PCR and sequencing errors. Alignment of CDR3 sequences to IMGT reference sequences was used to assign V, D and J gene segments. For a sequence to be retained, a match of at least six nucleotides was required to both a V gene segment and a J gene segment. Rearrangements were classified as productive when the CDR3 lacked stop codons and remained in frame with V and J, and all other rearrangements were classified as non-productive. Following IMGT convention, CDR3 was defined as the stretch from the second conserved V-encoded cysteine to the conserved J-encoded phenylalanine. The earlier analysis of some 600 of the donors excluded sequences that lacked an unambiguous match to a single V gene segment. An earlier analysis of 587 of the donors called V segments functional above 56.7% productive rearrangements and segregating when the between-donor standard deviation exceeded 5%. A statistical classification framework was built to diagnose cytomegalovirus status from the catalog of TCR beta chain sequences. A later analysis assigned V and J genes by comparing TCR nucleotide sequences with IMGT/GENE-DB human TR gene sequences. In a later analysis, CDR3 sequences and most-parsimonious VDJ recombination scenarios were assigned using the TCRdist pipeline. A later analysis defined each TCR beta chain by its CDR3 amino acid sequence plus V-gene family, and excluded reads lacking a unique V-gene family. To address suspected cross-contamination and a sequencing artifact, a later analysis removed over 500 highly shared, low-generation-probability nucleotide sequences. In a later analysis, a clonal expansion index for each public chain was calculated from normalized within-repertoire ranks of inferred template counts. Generation probabilities in a later analysis came from a VDJ recombination model fitted to out-of-frame rearrangements, and those results were checked against IGoR. Hypergeometric tests were used in a later analysis to score TCR-TCR, TCR-HLA and TCR-CMV co-occurrence, with a repertoire-size bias correction applied to the TCR pairs. A later analysis estimated false discovery rates by permuting HLA or CMV assignments 20 times. In a later analysis, co-occurring TCRs were grouped with DBSCAN, and TCRdist sequence similarity was added when clustering was performed within HLA-allele-positive subsets. Co-occurrence clustering excluded repertoires with fewer than 30,000 or more than 120,000 public chains, plus five with anomalous nucleotide sharing. The table comes from immuneACCESS by way of TCRdb, which keeps in-frame sequences with V and J called. Part of the clones is missing from these tables; in studies checked, under half for an unresolved V gene and the rest for unknown reasons. The D gene and trimming were derived from the DNA, and the V and J assignments and clone size from that table. The sample table records 190,000 or so clones; over 80% of these occur just once. The leading ten clones occupy approximately 10% of the sample.

The germline V gene provides CDR1 SGHRS and CDR2 YFSETQ. Its CDR3 holds 14 amino acids, cysteine through phenylalanine. Of the read, only the CDR3 DNA is kept; its 42 bases are in frame from base 1. V trim: 4 bases; J trim: 5 bases; unmatched bases: 3. The sample is drawn from a study of cytomegalovirus exposure and HLA in healthy donors (dated by TCRdb to about 2017). Background for the entire study: In an earlier analysis of roughly 500 of the donors, 276 Gb of sequence data and some 100 million unique TCR beta sequences from about 179 million T cells were reported. A handful of DR-DQ haplotypes were treated as single units for association and clustering because of strong linkage in the cohort. An earlier analysis of approximately 580 of the donors used high-throughput TCR beta sequencing to judge whether each TCR beta V gene segment behaved as functional or pseudogenic. Of the 398 genotyped donors, 65% to 90% fell in the genetic ancestry cluster associated with self-reported Caucasian donors. To predict cytomegalovirus infection status, the study combined high-throughput TCR immunosequencing, statistical association of individual TCRs with disease status, and machine learning. All discovery cohort repertoires had been generated using a single sequencing platform. An early release covering 550 to 700 HLA-typed donors comprised approximately 300 gigabases of sequencing data and around 80 million unique TCR sequences. The T cell repertoires of several hundred subjects were profiled by immunosequencing and related to cytomegalovirus serostatus. Typing coverage varied by locus: roughly 629-640 donors for A, B, C, DRB1 and DQB1; roughly 520 for DQA1; about 600 for DPA1; around 490 for DPB1. Across 398 genotyped donors of the cohort, an average of approximately 220,000 unique TCR beta nucleotide sequences per donor were sequenced, and 15% to 20% of those sequences were non-productive. Genome-wide SNP genotypes for about 65% of the roughly 670 donors were used in a later genetic analysis, which treated that subset as a discovery cohort. Besides the first cohort of under 700 subjects, a separate validation cohort made up of 95 to 150 different subjects was used. Donor age, sex, ethnicity and CMV serostatus were collected together with the repertoire data. The later analysis used no new phenotypic data to find candidate immune exposures, relying instead on TCR beta sequences and their occurrence across donors. The study aimed to test whether cataloging public T cell receptors could reveal signatures of past pathogen exposure. A later analysis re-analyzed previously published TCR beta repertoires from 600 to 850 donors and added high-resolution HLA genotyping to study TCR occurrence patterns. HLA typing covered class I and class II loci at four-digit resolution. Beyond this particular receptor, the publication reports: A later analysis associated about 17,000 TCR beta sequences with specific HLA alleles at a false discovery rate of 0.05. The sequencing pipeline was judged likely to have produced a cluster of highly shared sequence variants as a technical artifact. Some IMGT-functional V segments, including TRBV6-2 and TRBV6-3, could not be told apart with the 87-base-pair reads, so those segments were excluded. According to a later analysis, parvovirus B19, influenza, CMV and Epstein-Barr virus appeared linked to several top co-occurrence clusters. An association between a missense DCLRE1C variant and V-gene and J-gene trimming of TCR beta chains was found in a later genetic analysis and replicated in an independent cohort. A later genetic analysis reported fewer N-insertions in productive TCRs among donors in an Asian-associated ancestry cluster than the roughly 620-donor mean. Because counts were too low, about 17 rarely observed V segments, including chromosome 9 orphons, were excluded from the earlier analysis of 587 of the donors. In a later analysis, the rate of TCR association differed among HLA loci, with DRB1 alleles having the most associated TCRs and HLA-C alleles having the fewest. In both the original and validation cohorts, the classifier was reported to diagnose cytomegalovirus status with high specificity and sensitivity. In vitro tests confirmed that a few of the cytomegalovirus-associated TCR beta chains recognize cytomegalovirus antigens. Roughly uniform sequencing depth across donors was assumed in presence/absence analyses, although this assumption may not hold. In an earlier analysis of a few hundred of the donors, most TCR beta V segments were observed in productive rearrangements about 90% or about 30% of the time, broadly matching IMGT annotations. According to a later analysis, most CMV-associated TCR beta chains appeared to be HLA-restricted, and the HLA associations seemed to be driven largely by CMV exposure. The cohort was sequenced for TCR beta chains only, and without alpha or paired-chain data the features that could be detected were limited. A total of fewer than 200 TCR beta chains were listed by the study as associated with cytomegalovirus. A further reported finding was that TCR beta sequences accurately predicted the HLA-A and HLA-B alleles for most subjects in the first cohort. For the cohort, immune exposure information was limited to CMV serostatus. Assigning TCR associations to individual alleles was difficult when HLA alleles, especially DR and DQ, strongly co-occurred. Correlated functional status among segregating V segments might be attributable to linkage disequilibrium, but an unknown experimental factor could not be ruled out. Across donors, most TCR sequences were observed very rarely, whereas some public TCRs were present in many individuals. The authors suggested that the approach could potentially be extended to other disease states and immunological phenotypes. Because HLA typing was missing for some donors at each locus, association tests included only the typed subset. In a later analysis, HLA-associated TCR beta chains showed more clonal expansion and lower generation probabilities than non-associated chains that were equally common.

The cohort was made up of roughly 670 healthy bone marrow donors. Cohort members were all nominally healthy when sampled, although unrecorded immune exposures were likely present. The donor tested CMV seropositive and was one of the 289 seropositive cohort members. Every donor gave a peripheral blood sample, and the peripheral blood mononuclear cells from that sample were used for TCR beta sequencing. The Qiagen DNeasy Blood Extraction Kit was used to extract genomic DNA from the blood cell samples. The source is a woman between 50 and 59 years old in good health and CMV-seropositive. Sequencing was carried out using PBMCs. The V and J segments used are TRBV5-1 and TRBJ1-4; 9 bases in the junction line up with TRBD1. The nucleotides are TGCGCCAGCAGCCTTGGGACAGGGAATGAAAAACTGTTTTTT. The translation is CASSLGTGNEKLFF. The CDR3 plus the reference TRBV5-1 and TRBJ1-4 genes for the other parts give the full variable domain: KAGVTQTPRYLIKTRGQQVTLSCSPISGHRSVSWYQQTPGQGLQFLFEYFSETQRNKGNFPGRFSGRQFSNSRSEMNVSTLELGDSALYLCASSLGTGNEKLFFGSGTQLSVL.